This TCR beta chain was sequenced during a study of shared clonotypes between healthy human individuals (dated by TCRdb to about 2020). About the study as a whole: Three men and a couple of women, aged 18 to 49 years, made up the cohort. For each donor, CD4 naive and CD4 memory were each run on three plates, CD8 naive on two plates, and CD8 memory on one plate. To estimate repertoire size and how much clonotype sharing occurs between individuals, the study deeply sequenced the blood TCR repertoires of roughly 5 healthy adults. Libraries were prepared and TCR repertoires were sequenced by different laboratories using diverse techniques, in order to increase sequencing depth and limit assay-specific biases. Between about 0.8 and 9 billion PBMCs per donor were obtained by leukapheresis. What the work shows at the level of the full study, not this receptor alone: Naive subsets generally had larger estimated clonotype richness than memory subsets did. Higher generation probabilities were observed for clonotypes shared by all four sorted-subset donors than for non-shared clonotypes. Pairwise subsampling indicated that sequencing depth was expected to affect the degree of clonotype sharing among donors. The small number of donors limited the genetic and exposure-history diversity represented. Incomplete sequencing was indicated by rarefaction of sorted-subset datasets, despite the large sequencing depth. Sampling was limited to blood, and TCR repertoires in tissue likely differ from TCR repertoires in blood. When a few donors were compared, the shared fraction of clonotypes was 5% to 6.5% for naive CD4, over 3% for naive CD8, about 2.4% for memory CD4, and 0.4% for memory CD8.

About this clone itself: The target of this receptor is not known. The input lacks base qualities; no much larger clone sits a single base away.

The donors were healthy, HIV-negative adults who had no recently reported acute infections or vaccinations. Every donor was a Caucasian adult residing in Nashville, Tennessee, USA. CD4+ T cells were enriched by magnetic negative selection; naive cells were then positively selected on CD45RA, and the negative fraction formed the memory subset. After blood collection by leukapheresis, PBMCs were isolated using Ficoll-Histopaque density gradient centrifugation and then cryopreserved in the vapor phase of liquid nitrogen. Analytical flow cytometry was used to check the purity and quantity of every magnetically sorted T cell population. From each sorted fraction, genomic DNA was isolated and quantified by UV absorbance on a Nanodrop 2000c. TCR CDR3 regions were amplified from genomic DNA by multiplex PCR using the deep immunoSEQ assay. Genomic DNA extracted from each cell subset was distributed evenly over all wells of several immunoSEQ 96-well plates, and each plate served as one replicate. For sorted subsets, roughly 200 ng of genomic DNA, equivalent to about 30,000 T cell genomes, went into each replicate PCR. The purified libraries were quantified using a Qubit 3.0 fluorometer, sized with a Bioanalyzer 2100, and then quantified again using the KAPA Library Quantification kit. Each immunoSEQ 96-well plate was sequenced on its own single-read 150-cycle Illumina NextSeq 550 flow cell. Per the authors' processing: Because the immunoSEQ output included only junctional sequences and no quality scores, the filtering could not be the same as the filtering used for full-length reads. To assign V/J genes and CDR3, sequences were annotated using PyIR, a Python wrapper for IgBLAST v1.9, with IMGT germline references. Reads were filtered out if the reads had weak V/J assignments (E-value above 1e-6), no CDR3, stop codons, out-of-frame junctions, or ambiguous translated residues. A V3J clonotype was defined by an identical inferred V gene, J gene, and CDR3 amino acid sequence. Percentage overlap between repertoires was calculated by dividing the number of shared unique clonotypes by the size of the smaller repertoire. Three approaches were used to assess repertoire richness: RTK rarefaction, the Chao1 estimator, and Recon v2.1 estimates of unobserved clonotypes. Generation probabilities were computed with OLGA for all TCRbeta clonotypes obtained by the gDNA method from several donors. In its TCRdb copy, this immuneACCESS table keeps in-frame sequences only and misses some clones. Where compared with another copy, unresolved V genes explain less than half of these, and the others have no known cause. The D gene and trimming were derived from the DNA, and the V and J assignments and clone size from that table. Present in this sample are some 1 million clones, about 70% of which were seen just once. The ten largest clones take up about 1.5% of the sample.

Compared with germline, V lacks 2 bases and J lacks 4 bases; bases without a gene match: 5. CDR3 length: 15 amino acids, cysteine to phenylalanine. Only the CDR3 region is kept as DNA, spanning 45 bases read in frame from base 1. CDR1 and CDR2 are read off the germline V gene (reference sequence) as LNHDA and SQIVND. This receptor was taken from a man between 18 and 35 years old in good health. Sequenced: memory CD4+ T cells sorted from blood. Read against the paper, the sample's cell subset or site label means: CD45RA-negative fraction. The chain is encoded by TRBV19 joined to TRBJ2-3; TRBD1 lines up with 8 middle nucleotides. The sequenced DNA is TGTGCCAGTAGTATACTTGTGACAGGGGCAGATACGCAGTATTTT. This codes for CASSILVTGADTQYF.